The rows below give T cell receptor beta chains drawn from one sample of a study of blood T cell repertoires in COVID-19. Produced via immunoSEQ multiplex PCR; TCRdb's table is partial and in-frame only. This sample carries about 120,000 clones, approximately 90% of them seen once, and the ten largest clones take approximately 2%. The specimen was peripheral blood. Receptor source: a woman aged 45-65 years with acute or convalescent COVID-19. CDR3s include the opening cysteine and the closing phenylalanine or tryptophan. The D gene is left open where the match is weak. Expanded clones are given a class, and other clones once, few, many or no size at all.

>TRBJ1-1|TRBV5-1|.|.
CASSYSTIGNTEAFF
TGCGCCAGCAGCTACTCCACGATCGGGAACACTGAAGCTTTCTTT
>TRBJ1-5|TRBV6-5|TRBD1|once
CASSLTGTGNQPQHF
TGTGCCAGCAGCCTGACAGGGACGGGCAATCAGCCCCAGCATTTT
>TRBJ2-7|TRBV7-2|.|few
CASSLEGGLVQYF
TGTGCCAGCAGCTTAGAGGGGGGGCTTGTGCAGTACTTC
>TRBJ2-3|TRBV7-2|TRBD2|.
CASSLGLAGGALTDTQYF
TGTGCCAGCAGCTTGGGGCTAGCGGGGGGGGCCCTCACAGATACGCAGTATTTT
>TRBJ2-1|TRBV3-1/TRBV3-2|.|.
CASSQAVGAFNEQFF
TGTGCCAGCAGCCAAGCGGTGGGAGCTTTCAATGAGCAGTTCTTC
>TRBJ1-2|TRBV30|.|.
CAAEVSFSGYTF
TGTGCCGCGGAAGTATCCTTCTCTGGCTACACCTTC
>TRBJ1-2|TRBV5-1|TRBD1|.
CASSLTGGIDGYTF
TGCGCCAGCAGCTTGACAGGGGGCATAGATGGCTACACCTTC
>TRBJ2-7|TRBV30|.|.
CAWSVGQVLYEQYF
TGTGCCTGGAGTGTAGGCCAGGTACTCTACGAGCAGTACTTC
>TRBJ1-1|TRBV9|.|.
CASSPGQPDRAAFF
TGTGCCAGCTCCCCCGGACAGCCCGACCGGGCAGCTTTCTTT
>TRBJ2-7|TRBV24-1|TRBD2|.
CATSDYSSGRDSYEQYF
TGTGCCACCAGTGATTACTCTAGCGGGAGGGACTCCTACGAGCAGTACTTC
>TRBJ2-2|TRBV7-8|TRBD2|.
CASSIVGGGSTGELFF
TGTGCCAGCAGTATAGTCGGCGGGGGGAGCACCGGGGAGCTGTTTTTT
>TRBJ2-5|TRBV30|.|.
CAWGTGLVETQYF
TGTGCCTGGGGGACGGGACTGGTGGAGACCCAGTACTTC
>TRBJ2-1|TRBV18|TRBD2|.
CASSPRLAGGISNEQFF
TGTGCCAGCTCCCCTCGACTAGCGGGAGGGATATCTAATGAGCAGTTCTTC
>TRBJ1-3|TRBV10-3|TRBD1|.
CAISSPPTGVVGNTIYF
TGTGCCATCAGTAGCCCTCCGACAGGGGTGGTTGGAAACACCATATATTTT
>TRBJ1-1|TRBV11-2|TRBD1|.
CASSFDRGNTEAFF
TGTGCCAGCAGCTTCGACAGGGGAAACACTGAAGCTTTCTTT
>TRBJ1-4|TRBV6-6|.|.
CASSYSGPFNEKLFF
TGTGCCAGCAGTTACTCGGGCCCCTTTAATGAAAAACTGTTTTTT
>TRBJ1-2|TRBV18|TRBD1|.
CASSSDREYGYTF
TGTGCCAGCTCATCGGACAGGGAGTATGGCTACACCTTC
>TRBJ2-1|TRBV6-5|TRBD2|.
CASSGGENEQFF
TGTGCCAGTAGCGGGGGGGAGAATGAGCAGTTCTTC
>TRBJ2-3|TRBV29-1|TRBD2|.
CSFRLAGGPDTQYF
TGCAGCTTCAGACTAGCGGGGGGCCCAGATACGCAGTATTTT
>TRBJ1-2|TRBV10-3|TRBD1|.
CAIPQGEDYGYTF
TGTGCCATTCCACAGGGGGAGGACTATGGCTACACCTTC